This T cell receptor beta chain was captured by sequencing in a study of T cells in Graves' hyperthyroidism and ophthalmopathy. Overall study context: Peripheral blood draws took place at initial diagnosis, ahead of any treatment.

The source of the PBMCs was more than 9.5 ml of fresh peripheral blood. What was amplified from RNA transcripts were TCR beta CDR3 regions. HTBI primers drove first-round RT-PCR of the TCR CDR3. In TCRdb, the multiplex PCR reads were re-called with MiXCR into one record per CDR3 protein. The sample carries around 300,000 distinct CDR3 sequences, less than 20% recorded once. Study-wide points: Blood also held most thyroid clonotypes expanded beyond 0.001.

The CDR3 is 13 amino acids. Trimming cost V 7 bases and J 6 bases, with 13 bases left between them. The germline V gene encodes CDR1 ENHRY and CDR2 SYGVKD. For this clonotype: Its specificity is not known.

J is TRBJ2-1 and V is TRBV10-3; the D is unclear. Material: blood. This TCR was sampled from a man in his forties or fifties with Graves' ophthalmopathy. CDR3 sequence: CAIIYDPPNEQFF. For the CDR3, the DNA is TGTGCCATCATTTATGACCCCCCCAATGAGCAGTTCTTC.